This is a list of T cell receptor beta chains from one sample in a study of T cell responses to AZD1222 COVID-19 vaccine. TCRdb keeps only in-frame clones here, not all; method: immunoSEQ multiplex PCR. The data show 150,000 to 190,000 clones, with just over 90% seen just once and roughly 1.9% held by the top ten. This sample comprised peripheral blood, obtained on day 0 of AZD1222 vaccination. These TCRs come from an adult in good health. The CDR3 runs from the conserved cysteine through the conserved F or W. Fields, in order: CDR3 protein, CDR3 DNA, clone size, D gene, J gene, V gene. A D gene is named only where the DNA matches it firmly. Not every row has a clone size; where given, it reads once, few, many or a size class.

cdr3_aa: CASSFLGQGPTDTQYF
cdr3_nt: TGTGCCAGCAGTTTTCTGGGACAGGGTCCCACAGATACGCAGTATTTT
clone_size: NA
d_call: TRBD1
j_call: TRBJ2-3
v_call: TRBV28

cdr3_aa: CSVQTGLQSYEQYF
cdr3_nt: TGCAGCGTGCAAACGGGACTCCAGAGCTACGAGCAGTACTTC
clone_size: NA
d_call: NA
j_call: TRBJ2-7
v_call: TRBV29-1

cdr3_aa: CASSHKEIPYEQYF
cdr3_nt: TGTGCCAGCAGCCATAAAGAAATACCCTACGAGCAGTACTTC
clone_size: few
d_call: NA
j_call: TRBJ2-7
v_call: TRBV11-2

cdr3_aa: CASSPGGGTSTYEQYF
cdr3_nt: TGTGCCAGCAGCCCGGGGGGCGGGACTTCAACCTACGAGCAGTACTTC
clone_size: NA
d_call: NA
j_call: TRBJ2-7
v_call: TRBV7-2

cdr3_aa: CASKGNGGTEAFF
cdr3_nt: TGTGCCAGCAAAGGGAATGGGGGGACTGAAGCTTTCTTT
clone_size: NA
d_call: NA
j_call: TRBJ1-1
v_call: TRBV6-6

cdr3_aa: CSVGSGSGPDTQYF
cdr3_nt: TGCAGCGTTGGTAGCGGGAGCGGCCCAGATACGCAGTATTTT
clone_size: NA
d_call: TRBD2
j_call: TRBJ2-3
v_call: TRBV29-1

cdr3_aa: CASSPPGAGDTDTQYF
cdr3_nt: TGTGCCAGCAGTCCCCCGGGAGCGGGAGATACAGATACGCAGTATTTT
clone_size: NA
d_call: TRBD2
j_call: TRBJ2-3
v_call: TRBV9

cdr3_aa: CAISSRTSAEELFF
cdr3_nt: TGTGCCATCAGTTCCAGGACTAGCGCTGAGGAGCTGTTTTTT
clone_size: NA
d_call: TRBD2
j_call: TRBJ2-2
v_call: TRBV10-3

cdr3_aa: CASSLDGGLHQETQYF
cdr3_nt: TGTGCCAGCAGCTTGGACGGCGGTCTACACCAAGAGACCCAGTACTTC
clone_size: NA
d_call: NA
j_call: TRBJ2-5
v_call: TRBV5-4

cdr3_aa: CASSPGVITDTQYF
cdr3_nt: TGTGCCAGCAGTCCCGGAGTTATTACAGATACGCAGTATTTT
clone_size: NA
d_call: NA
j_call: TRBJ2-3
v_call: TRBV27

cdr3_aa: CASSYSLRGRGTEAFF
cdr3_nt: TGTGCCAGCAGTTACTCGTTGAGGGGGCGCGGCACTGAAGCTTTCTTT
clone_size: NA
d_call: TRBD1
j_call: TRBJ1-1
v_call: TRBV6-5

cdr3_aa: CASSLRGTGVVRFYEQYF
cdr3_nt: TGTGCCAGCAGTTTAAGGGGGACAGGGGTAGTTCGTTTCTACGAGCAGTACTTC
clone_size: NA
d_call: TRBD1
j_call: TRBJ2-7
v_call: TRBV28

cdr3_aa: CASSPGTGGNQPQHF
cdr3_nt: TGTGCCAGCAGCCCCGGGACAGGGGGAAATCAGCCCCAGCATTTT
clone_size: NA
d_call: TRBD1
j_call: TRBJ1-5
v_call: TRBV5-4

cdr3_aa: CASSSAGAYEQYF
cdr3_nt: TGTGCCAGCAGCTCGGCAGGGGCCTACGAGCAGTACTTC
clone_size: NA
d_call: NA
j_call: TRBJ2-7
v_call: TRBV7-2

cdr3_aa: CASSPMRLYEQYF
cdr3_nt: TGTGCCAGCAGCCCGATGCGTTTATACGAGCAGTACTTC
clone_size: NA
d_call: NA
j_call: TRBJ2-7
v_call: TRBV7-2

cdr3_aa: CARGRTEAFF
cdr3_nt: TGTGCCAGGGGACGGACTGAAGCTTTCTTT
clone_size: NA
d_call: NA
j_call: TRBJ1-1
v_call: TRBV19